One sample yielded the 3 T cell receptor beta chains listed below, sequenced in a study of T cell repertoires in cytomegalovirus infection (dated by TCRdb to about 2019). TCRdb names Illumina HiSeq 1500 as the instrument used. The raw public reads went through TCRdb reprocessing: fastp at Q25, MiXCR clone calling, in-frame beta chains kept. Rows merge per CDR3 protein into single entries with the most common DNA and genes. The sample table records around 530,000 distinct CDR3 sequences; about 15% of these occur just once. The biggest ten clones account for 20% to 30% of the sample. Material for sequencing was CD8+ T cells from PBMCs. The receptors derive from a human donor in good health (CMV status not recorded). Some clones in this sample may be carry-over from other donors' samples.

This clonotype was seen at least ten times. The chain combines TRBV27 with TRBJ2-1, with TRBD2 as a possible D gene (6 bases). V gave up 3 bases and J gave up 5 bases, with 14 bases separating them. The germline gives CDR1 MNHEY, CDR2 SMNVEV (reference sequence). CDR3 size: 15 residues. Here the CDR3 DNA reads TGTGCCAGCAGTTTCACCGGGACTTCGAACAATGAGCAGTTCTTC. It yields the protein CASSFTGTSNNEQFF.

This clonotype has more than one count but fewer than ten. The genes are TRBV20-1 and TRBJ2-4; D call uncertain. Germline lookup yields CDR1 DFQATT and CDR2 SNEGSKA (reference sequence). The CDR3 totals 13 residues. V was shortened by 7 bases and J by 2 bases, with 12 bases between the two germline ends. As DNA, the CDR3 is TGCAGTGGACCCGCTTCAACCAAAAACATTCAGTACTTC. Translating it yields CSGPASTKNIQYF.

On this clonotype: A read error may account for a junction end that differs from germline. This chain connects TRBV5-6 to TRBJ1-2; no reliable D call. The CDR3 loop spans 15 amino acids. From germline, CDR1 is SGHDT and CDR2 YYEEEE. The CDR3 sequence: CASSFRRGVGYVYTF. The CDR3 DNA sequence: TGTGCCAGCAGCTTTCGACGGGGTGTTGGCTATGTCTACACCTTC. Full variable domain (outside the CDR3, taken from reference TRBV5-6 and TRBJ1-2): DAGVTQSPTHLIKTRGQQVTLRCSPKSGHDTVSWYQQALGQGPQFIFQYYEEEERQRGNFPDRFSGHQFPNYSSELNVNALLLGDSALYLCASSFRRGVGYVYTFGSGTRLTVV.